One sample yielded the 12 T cell receptor beta chains listed below, sequenced in a study of T cell responses to AZD1222 COVID-19 vaccine. Clones were read by immunoSEQ multiplex PCR, and TCRdb kept only the in-frame ones, dropping some. The profile shows approximately 73,000 clones, roughly 80% of them singletons. The specimen was peripheral blood, collected on day 0 of AZD1222 vaccination. The receptor set was obtained from an adult in good health.

The gene calls are TRBV11-3 and TRBJ2-5; D is uncertain. The CDR3 is 12 residues long. The germline CDR1 and CDR2 sequences are SGHNT and YENEEA. Trimming left V 11 bases short and J 1 base short, with 11 bases between. The CDR3 here is CAGPGVQETQYF. In nucleotides, the CDR3 is TGTGCCGGTCCTGGGGTCCAAGAGACCCAGTACTTC. The full variable domain, with the rest looked up from reference TRBV11-3 and TRBJ2-5, is EAGVVQSPRYKIIEKKQPVAFWCNPISGHNTLYWYLQNLGQGPELLIRYENEEAVDDSQLPKDRFSAERLKGVDSTLKIQPAELGDSAVYLCAGPGVQETQYFGPGTRLLVL.

This chain joins TRBV4-1 and TRBJ2-1; a weak D match, TRBD1 (7 bases). The CDR3 is made up of 17 amino acids. CDR1 MGHRA and CDR2 YSYEKL come from the germline V gene. V lost 0 bases, J lost 4 bases, and 16 bases lay in between. CDR3 coding DNA: TGCGCCAGCAGCCAAGAAGCGGCGGGACAGCCTTACAATGAGCAGTTCTTC. The encoded protein is CASSQEAAGQPYNEQFF.

This chain connects TRBV12-3 or TRBV12-4 to TRBJ2-5; no firm D call. The CDR3 consists of 13 residues. Between the trimmed V and J ends, which lost 2 bases and 1 base, there was a span of 5 bases. The CDR3 sequence is CASSLRTQETQYF. In DNA form, the CDR3 reads TGTGCCAGCAGTTTAAGGACCCAAGAGACCCAGTACTTC.

The chain carries TRBV4-3 and TRBJ2-1, with TRBD2 identical over 12 bases. Germline loops: CDR1 LGHNA, CDR2 YSLEER. With V trimmed by 0 bases and J by 2 bases, 2 bases remained unmatched. The CDR3 extends over 17 amino acids. DNA of the CDR3: TGCGCCAGCAGCCAAGATTGGACTAGCGGGACCTACAATGAGCAGTTCTTC. Translation: CASSQDWTSGTYNEQFF.

This clone was counted a few times. The V gene is TRBV6-2 or TRBV6-3, the J gene TRBJ2-7; possibly TRBD1 for D (5 bases). This CDR3 comprises 15 residues. V was shortened by 2 bases and J by 3 bases, with 14 bases between the two germline ends. The V gene's germline CDR1 is MNHEY and CDR2 SVGEGT. The CDR3 here is CASSYVEQAFYEQYF. CDR3 nucleotide sequence: TGTGCCAGCAGTTACGTGGAACAGGCCTTCTACGAGCAGTACTTC.

The gene calls are TRBV5-4 and TRBJ2-5; a possible D gene is TRBD1 (6 bases). Germline loops: CDR1 SGHNT, CDR2 YYREEE (reference sequence). Trimming removed 1 base from V and 5 bases from J, with 9 bases in between. CDR3 length: 13 residues. The DNA of the CDR3 is TGTGCCAGCAGCTTGCAGGGGACGGAGACCCAGTACTTC. Its protein product is CASSLQGTETQYF.

This rearrangement joins TRBV30 to TRBJ2-2, with 8 bases fitting TRBD1. Losses at the gene ends were 4 bases for V and 2 bases for J; bases not matched to a gene: 3. The CDR3 sequence is 14 residues long. The germline gives CDR1 GTSNPN, CDR2 SVGIG (reference sequence). The chain's CDR3 is CAWKDRVNTGELFF. For the CDR3, the DNA is TGTGCCTGGAAGGACAGGGTTAACACCGGGGAGCTGTTTTTT.

V is TRBV5-1 and J is TRBJ1-5, with 7 bases matching TRBD1. The length of the CDR3 is 15 residues. The germline gives CDR1 SGHRS, CDR2 YFSETQ. V trimming: 0 bases; J trimming: 3 bases; junction bases outside the gene matches: 3. The CDR3 DNA reads as TGCGCCAGCAGCTTGGAGACAGGGACCAATCAGCCCCAGCATTTT. Translated, it gives CASSLETGTNQPQHF.

The J gene is TRBJ1-4, the V gene TRBV15, with 10 nucleotides matching TRBD1. Germline lookup yields CDR1 LNHNV and CDR2 YYDKDF (reference sequence). V was clipped by 7 bases and J by 8 bases; unmatched bases: 22. This CDR3 contains 19 residues. The CDR3 protein is CATTNPGDRGQRGGEKLFF. As DNA, the CDR3 is TGTGCCACCACCAACCCAGGAGACAGGGGGCAGCGTGGAGGAGAAAAACTGTTTTTT.

This clone was detected once. The rearrangement links TRBV9 to TRBJ1-6; D may be TRBD1 (6 bases). The V end was cut by 4 bases, the J end by 6 bases, with 14 bases between. The germline V gene encodes CDR1 SGDLS and CDR2 YYNGEE. The CDR3 is 15 residues long. For the CDR3, the DNA is TGTGCCAGCAGCCCACGGTCAGGGGTTAATTCACCCCTCCACTTT. Translation: CASSPRSGVNSPLHF.

The chain couples TRBV19 to TRBJ1-1; a weak D match, TRBD1 (5 bases). The germline gives CDR1 LNHDA, CDR2 SQIVND (reference sequence). The length of the CDR3 is 14 residues. V lost 8 bases and J 2 bases, leaving 15 bases between the germline ends. In nucleotides, the CDR3 is TGTGCCAGTGGGACGGGGAGAGTTAACACTGAAGCTTTCTTT. It yields the protein CASGTGRVNTEAFF.

This clone was seen only once. The chain combines TRBV2 with TRBJ2-1; unclear D gene. The germline gives CDR1 SNHLY, CDR2 FYNNEI. This CDR3 is 12 amino acids long. V shed 4 bases and J shed 3 bases, with 4 bases lying between them. CDR3: CASSGLYNEQFF. In nucleotides, the CDR3 is TGTGCCAGCAGTGGCCTCTACAATGAGCAGTTCTTC.